These T cell receptor beta chains were read from a single sample in a study of T cell responses to AZD1222 COVID-19 vaccine. Sequencing was performed with immunoSEQ multiplex PCR; in TCRdb, only in-frame clones are kept and a portion is missing. The sample includes about 270,000 clones, about 94% seen only once; the top ten take around 0.57%. Sequencing was performed on peripheral blood, taken 28 days after the second AZD1222 dose. The origin of the receptors is an adult who received the AZD1222 COVID-19 vaccine. Each CDR3 is given with its conserved first and last residue. The D gene is left open where the match is weak. Rows may omit the clone size; those that give it use once, few, many or a size class.

d_gene: -; j_gene: TRBJ2-2; v_gene: TRBV28; abundance: -; CDR3nt: TGTGCCAGCCCCGACCGGAACACCGGGGAGCTGTTTTTT; CDR3aa: CASPDRNTGELFF
d_gene: TRBD1; j_gene: TRBJ1-2; v_gene: TRBV5-6; abundance: -; CDR3nt: TGTGCCAGCAGCTTGGGCTTTGGACAGGCGACCTATGGCTACACCTTC; CDR3aa: CASSLGFGQATYGYTF
d_gene: -; j_gene: TRBJ2-5; v_gene: TRBV6-4; abundance: -; CDR3nt: TGTGCCAGCATCGCGGGCACCCAGTACTTC; CDR3aa: CASIAGTQYF
d_gene: -; j_gene: TRBJ2-2; v_gene: TRBV4-2; abundance: once; CDR3nt: TGTGCCAGCAGCCAAGAACGAGGGCAGGGGGGTACCGGGGAGCTGTTTTTT; CDR3aa: CASSQERGQGGTGELFF
d_gene: -; j_gene: TRBJ2-5; v_gene: TRBV7-3; abundance: -; CDR3nt: TGTGCCAGCAGCTTAATTGCGGGAGAGACCCAGTACTTC; CDR3aa: CASSLIAGETQYF
d_gene: -; j_gene: TRBJ2-1; v_gene: TRBV7-3; abundance: once; CDR3nt: TGTGCCAGCAGCTTGACAGGGGAGGGGGCCAATGAGCAGTTCTTC; CDR3aa: CASSLTGEGANEQFF
d_gene: -; j_gene: TRBJ1-5; v_gene: TRBV27; abundance: -; CDR3nt: TGTGCCAGCAGTCTACAATATAGCAATCAGCCCCAGCATTTT; CDR3aa: CASSLQYSNQPQHF
d_gene: -; j_gene: TRBJ2-1; v_gene: TRBV25-1; abundance: -; CDR3nt: TGTGCCAGCAGTGTCCAAGGGTGGTCGGGCTCCTACAATGAGCAGTTCTTC; CDR3aa: CASSVQGWSGSYNEQFF
d_gene: -; j_gene: TRBJ2-1; v_gene: TRBV5-8; abundance: -; CDR3nt: TGTGCCAGCAGAAAGGACGGGCGCTCCTACAATGAGCAGTTCTTC; CDR3aa: CASRKDGRSYNEQFF
d_gene: -; j_gene: TRBJ2-7; v_gene: TRBV7-5; abundance: -; CDR3nt: TGTGCCAGAAGCCACCAGCCGCACACCGGGACCAACGAGCAGTACTTC; CDR3aa: CARSHQPHTGTNEQYF
d_gene: TRBD1; j_gene: TRBJ1-2; v_gene: TRBV19; abundance: -; CDR3nt: TGTGCCAGTAGTATCCTCGGACAGGGAGCAGGCGGCTACACCTTC; CDR3aa: CASSILGQGAGGYTF
d_gene: -; j_gene: TRBJ2-2; v_gene: TRBV24-1; abundance: -; CDR3nt: TGTGCCACCAGTGATATTAGCCCTAACACCGGGGAGCTGTTTTTT; CDR3aa: CATSDISPNTGELFF
d_gene: -; j_gene: TRBJ1-1; v_gene: TRBV3-1/TRBV3-2; abundance: -; CDR3nt: TGTGCCAGCAGCCAAGTGTGGGCACTGAACACTGAAGCTTTCTTT; CDR3aa: CASSQVWALNTEAFF
d_gene: -; j_gene: TRBJ2-7; v_gene: TRBV7-8; abundance: -; CDR3nt: TGTGCCAGCACCCTGCAGGGGCCCTCCTACGAGCAGTACTTC; CDR3aa: CASTLQGPSYEQYF
d_gene: TRBD1; j_gene: TRBJ1-4; v_gene: TRBV2; abundance: -; CDR3nt: TGTGCCAGCAGTATCGACAGGGGATATGAAAAACTGTTTTTT; CDR3aa: CASSIDRGYEKLFF
d_gene: -; j_gene: TRBJ2-7; v_gene: TRBV20-1; abundance: -; CDR3nt: TGCAGTGCTAGAGGGTACGAGCAGTACTTC; CDR3aa: CSARGYEQYF
d_gene: -; j_gene: TRBJ2-2; v_gene: TRBV2; abundance: -; CDR3nt: TGTGCCAGCAGTGATGAGGCGGCAGGCCTGAACACCGGGGAGCTGTTTTTT; CDR3aa: CASSDEAAGLNTGELFF
d_gene: TRBD1; j_gene: TRBJ2-7; v_gene: TRBV4-3; abundance: -; CDR3nt: TGCGCCAGCAGCCAGGACAGGGGCTACGAGCAGTACTTC; CDR3aa: CASSQDRGYEQYF
d_gene: TRBD1; j_gene: TRBJ2-1; v_gene: TRBV7-9; abundance: -; CDR3nt: TGTGCCAGCAGCCTAGGACAGGGAAGGGGCAATGAGCAGTTCTTC; CDR3aa: CASSLGQGRGNEQFF
d_gene: -; j_gene: TRBJ2-2; v_gene: TRBV4-2; abundance: once; CDR3nt: TGTGCCAGCAGCCAAGCACTGCCGAACACCGGGGAGCTGTTTTTT; CDR3aa: CASSQALPNTGELFF
d_gene: -; j_gene: TRBJ2-7; v_gene: TRBV9; abundance: once; CDR3nt: TGTGCCAGCAGCGTAGGGGCCGGATTCTCCTACGAGCAGTACTTC; CDR3aa: CASSVGAGFSYEQYF
d_gene: TRBD2; j_gene: TRBJ2-2; v_gene: TRBV7-2; abundance: -; CDR3nt: TGTGCCAGCAGCTTGCGGATGGGACTAGCAGAGAACACCGGGGAGCTGTTTTTT; CDR3aa: CASSLRMGLAENTGELFF
d_gene: -; j_gene: TRBJ2-2; v_gene: TRBV24-1; abundance: -; CDR3nt: TGTGCCACCGCGGTCGGCGGGGAGCTGTTTTTT; CDR3aa: CATAVGGELFF
d_gene: -; j_gene: TRBJ2-7; v_gene: TRBV7-3; abundance: once; CDR3nt: TGTGCCAGCAGCTTAGGAGGGGGGCCCTACGAGCAGTACTTC; CDR3aa: CASSLGGGPYEQYF
d_gene: -; j_gene: TRBJ1-1; v_gene: TRBV20-1; abundance: -; CDR3nt: TGCAGTGCTAGGGGGTTTGTTGAAGCTTTCTTT; CDR3aa: CSARGFVEAFF
d_gene: TRBD2; j_gene: TRBJ2-1; v_gene: TRBV9; abundance: -; CDR3nt: TGTGCCAGCAAGTCCGGACTAGCGGGGACCAATGAGCAGTTCTTC; CDR3aa: CASKSGLAGTNEQFF
d_gene: -; j_gene: TRBJ1-1; v_gene: TRBV5-5; abundance: -; CDR3nt: TGTGCCAGCAGCTTGGTGCCGCGCCCGGGGGATGAAGCTTTCTTT; CDR3aa: CASSLVPRPGDEAFF
d_gene: TRBD1; j_gene: TRBJ2-7; v_gene: TRBV6-5; abundance: -; CDR3nt: TGTGCCAGCAGGGATAAGAGGGGACAGAAATACGAGCAGTACTTC; CDR3aa: CASRDKRGQKYEQYF
d_gene: TRBD2; j_gene: TRBJ2-7; v_gene: TRBV6-2/TRBV6-3; abundance: -; CDR3nt: TGTGCCAGCAGTTACTCAGGTCCGTCAGCGGGAGGCCCGTACGAGCAGTACTTC; CDR3aa: CASSYSGPSAGGPYEQYF
d_gene: -; j_gene: TRBJ2-1; v_gene: TRBV5-8; abundance: -; CDR3nt: TGTGCCAGCAGCTTGGCCCTGAGCAATGAGCAGTTCTTC; CDR3aa: CASSLALSNEQFF
d_gene: TRBD1; j_gene: TRBJ2-3; v_gene: TRBV5-4; abundance: -; CDR3nt: TGTGCCAGCAGCTTGGTGCTTGGACAGGGCACAGATACGCAGTATTTT; CDR3aa: CASSLVLGQGTDTQYF
d_gene: TRBD1; j_gene: TRBJ2-7; v_gene: TRBV20-1; abundance: -; CDR3nt: TGCAGTGCTAGTCCGGGACAGGGTACCAACGAGCAGTACTTC; CDR3aa: CSASPGQGTNEQYF
d_gene: TRBD1; j_gene: TRBJ1-2; v_gene: TRBV5-1; abundance: -; CDR3nt: TGCGCCAGCAGCGTGGGACAGGGTCATGGCTACACCTTC; CDR3aa: CASSVGQGHGYTF
d_gene: TRBD2; j_gene: TRBJ2-5; v_gene: TRBV5-1; abundance: -; CDR3nt: TGCGCCAGCAGGTTACTAGCGGGGGGTTCCGAAGAGACCCAGTACTTC; CDR3aa: CASRLLAGGSEETQYF
d_gene: -; j_gene: TRBJ1-4; v_gene: TRBV2; abundance: -; CDR3nt: TGTGCCAGCAGGCCCGGACCCAACCTATCTACGGCGGAAAAACTGTTTTTT; CDR3aa: CASRPGPNLSTAEKLFF
d_gene: -; j_gene: TRBJ2-7; v_gene: TRBV7-2; abundance: -; CDR3nt: TGTGCCAGCAGCTTATCCGGACTTATGTACGAGCAGTACTTC; CDR3aa: CASSLSGLMYEQYF
d_gene: -; j_gene: TRBJ1-5; v_gene: TRBV27; abundance: -; CDR3nt: TGTGCCAGCAGTCAATCCTCGGGGAATCAGCCCCAGCATTTT; CDR3aa: CASSQSSGNQPQHF
d_gene: -; j_gene: TRBJ2-1; v_gene: TRBV5-4; abundance: -; CDR3nt: TGTGCCAGCAGCGGGGGGGGACAGTTCTACAATGAGCAGTTCTTC; CDR3aa: CASSGGGQFYNEQFF
d_gene: TRBD2; j_gene: TRBJ2-3; v_gene: TRBV7-9; abundance: -; CDR3nt: TGTGCCAGCAGCTTAAGAAGCGGGGGAACAGATACGCAGTATTTT; CDR3aa: CASSLRSGGTDTQYF
d_gene: TRBD2; j_gene: TRBJ2-2; v_gene: TRBV5-1; abundance: -; CDR3nt: TGCGCCAGCAGCCTCCCGCTAGCGGGAGAGGACACCGGGGAGCTGTTTTTT; CDR3aa: CASSLPLAGEDTGELFF
d_gene: -; j_gene: TRBJ1-3; v_gene: TRBV3-1/TRBV3-2; abundance: -; CDR3nt: TGTGCCAGCAGCTACGGACCGGTATCTTCTGGAAACACCATATATTTT; CDR3aa: CASSYGPVSSGNTIYF
d_gene: TRBD2; j_gene: TRBJ2-1; v_gene: TRBV10-3; abundance: -; CDR3nt: TGTGCCATCAGTGAAATAGCGGGGTACAATGAGCAGTTCTTC; CDR3aa: CAISEIAGYNEQFF
d_gene: -; j_gene: TRBJ1-5; v_gene: TRBV4-1; abundance: -; CDR3nt: TGCGCCAGCAGCCAAGAGAAGGAGTGGAAACCCCAGCATTTT; CDR3aa: CASSQEKEWKPQHF
d_gene: -; j_gene: TRBJ2-1; v_gene: TRBV18; abundance: -; CDR3nt: TGTGCCAGCTCACCACCCTCCTACAATGAGCAGTTCTTC; CDR3aa: CASSPPSYNEQFF
d_gene: -; j_gene: TRBJ2-5; v_gene: TRBV12-3/TRBV12-4; abundance: -; CDR3nt: TGTGCCAGCAGTTTACAAGGGGAGACCCAGTACTTC; CDR3aa: CASSLQGETQYF
d_gene: -; j_gene: TRBJ2-4; v_gene: TRBV15; abundance: -; CDR3nt: TGTGCCACCAGCAGAGAAAGGGGAGGAGGCATTCAGTACTTC; CDR3aa: CATSRERGGGIQYF
d_gene: -; j_gene: TRBJ1-1; v_gene: TRBV2; abundance: -; CDR3nt: TGTGCCAGCAGTGGAGTACCGGGGGCGATAAGAACTGAAGCTTTCTTT; CDR3aa: CASSGVPGAIRTEAFF